This T cell receptor beta chain appears in the sequencing data of a study of blood T cell repertoires in COVID-19. This clone was counted a few times. In the authors' methods: The assay estimated nucleated cells by amplifying reference gene primers. The table came from immunoSEQ multiplex PCR; TCRdb's copy has only in-frame clones and leaves some out. V, J and clone size are taken as reported in that table, and D and trimming were inferred from the DNA itself. This sample has around 290,000 clones; around 89% occur once, and the top ten carry under 2.5%. The specimen sequenced was PBMCs or T cells enriched from blood (not recorded which). The sequence came from a woman aged 60-70 years in a cohort exposed to, infected with or recovered from COVID-19 (not recorded which).

As DNA, the CDR3 is TGCGCCAGCAGCTTAACTCCGGGCTACGAGCAGTACTTC. Residues: CASSLTPGYEQYF. This chain links TRBV5-1 with TRBJ2-7; D gene unclear. This CDR3 has 13 amino acids. V lost 2 bases, J lost 3 bases, and 9 bases lay in between. The germline V gene encodes CDR1 SGHRS and CDR2 YFSETQ.